The present T cell receptor beta chain was sequenced within a study of CD8+CD57+ T cells in acquired aplastic anemia. Background on the study: An average of 3.2 ug of DNA was obtained from sorted CD4+ and CD8+ cells. Study-level findings and limits: Patients and controls shared under 35 CD8+ CDR3 sequences, which appeared highly expressed in patients and within their immunodominant clones. Between the patient and control groups, CD8+ Simpson's diversity did not differ significantly.

This CDR3 region has 14 residues. Germline CDR1 is DFQATT and CDR2 is SNEGSKA (reference sequence). A word on this clonotype: The antigen is not known. One end of the junction fails to match germline, which may point to a read error.

Template material for TCR beta VDJ and CDR3 profiling consisted of genomic DNA. TCRdb reprocessed the reads with MiXCR, giving one entry per CDR3 protein. The sample yields some 290,000 distinct CDR3 sequences, roughly half seen once. The chain links TRBV20-1 to TRBJ2-3; 8 bases agree with TRBD2. This clonotype originated in a human donor with severe aplastic anemia or a healthy control (not recorded which). The sequenced sample was sorted CD4+, CD8+, or CD8+CD57+ T cells (not recorded which) from PBMCs. This CDR3 is CSARAGGGTDTQYF. The CDR3 DNA reads as TGCAGTGCTAGAGCGGGGGGGGGCACTGATACGCAGTATTTT.